This paragraph reports one TCR beta chain. Its specificity is not known. The source of the sample is a study of PD-1 blockade in classical Hodgkin lymphoma. There was relapse after autologous stem cell transplantation in every patient, and there was variation in brentuximab vedotin exposure. Patients' outcomes at their best amounted to complete response, partial response or progressive disease. TCRdb keeps only in-frame clones here, not all; method: immunoSEQ multiplex PCR. The repertoire includes 47,000 or so clones, approximately 70% of them detected once, and 11% sits in the top ten. Study-level results: CD4+ but not CD8+ TCR diversity rose significantly by C4D1. Reported baseline diversity: healthy donors highest, relapsed/refractory patients lowest. Newly diagnosed and completely responding patients shared comparable baseline diversity.

The sequence came from a human donor with classical Hodgkin lymphoma. Specimen: peripheral blood mononuclear cells (PBMCs), collected at baseline.

CDR3 protein: CASSDAAGFYNEQFF. The CDR3 nucleotides are TGTGCCAGCAGTGACGCAGCGGGGTTTTACAATGAGCAGTTCTTC. The V call is TRBV25-1, the J call TRBJ2-1, with 7 bases that match TRBD2. Germline CDR1 is MGHDK and CDR2 is SYGVNS. This CDR3 is 15 amino acids long. J gave up 4 bases and V 3 bases, and 6 bases lay outside the gene matches.